The 20 T cell receptor beta chains below were found in one sample sequenced in a study of HIV-infected patients and healthy controls. Around 500 ng RNA was reverse transcribed with alpha and beta constant-region primers. Alpha and beta chain libraries were made separately by chain-specific third strand synthesis with multiplexing indices. MiXCR, run by TCRdb on the 5' RACE reads, gives a single entry per CDR3 protein. Of approximately 12,000 distinct CDR3 sequences listed, 9.3% are singletons. The repertoire came from unfractionated whole blood and reflected all unsorted peripheral T cells. Sample: blood, taken before antiretroviral therapy. The receptors come from an adult with HIV infection. The donor label of this sample is uncertain.

This clonotype is labeled medium-sized (0.01 to 0.1%). This chain joins TRBV19 and TRBJ2-1; 10 nucleotides align to TRBD2. V lost 8 bases and J lost 10; bases outside the gene matches: 8. Germline CDR1 and CDR2: LNHDA and SQIVND (reference sequence). The CDR3 is 13 amino acids. The CDR3 protein is CASHGLAANEQFF. The CDR3 nucleotides are TGTGCCAGTCACGGACTAGCGGCTAACGAGCAGTTCTTC.

This clonotype has ten or more counts. V is TRBV29-1 and J is TRBJ1-1, with D possibly matching TRBD1 (6 bases). V gave up 6 bases and J gave up 7 bases, with 12 bases separating them. This CDR3 comprises 11 residues. Germline CDR1 reads SQVTM; CDR2 reads ANQGSEA. The CDR3: CSVGGLREAFF. The CDR3, as DNA: TGCAGCGTAGGGGGTTTACGTGAAGCTTTCTTT.

This clonotype was counted at least ten times. The chain links TRBV30 to TRBJ1-5; D unclear. Germline assignment: CDR1 GTSNPN and CDR2 SVGIG (reference sequence). The ends were cut back, 0 bases at V and 2 bases at J, with 11 bases in the middle. This CDR3 is built from 15 residues. CDR3 in DNA: TGTGCCTGGAGTGTGTCGGTCCAGGGCAATCAGCCCCAGCATTTT. Residues: CAWSVSVQGNQPQHF.

The J gene is TRBJ1-1, the V gene TRBV9; 7 bases are shared with TRBD1. This CDR3 has 15 amino acids. V shed 4 bases, J shed 7 bases, and the junction held 13 bases outside the gene matches. From germline, CDR1 is SGDLS and CDR2 YYNGEE. CDR3 bases: TGTGCCAGCAGCTCATTCGGACAGGAATCGGGTGAAGCTTTCTTT. It yields the protein CASSSFGQESGEAFF.

This clonotype appeared many times. The gene calls are TRBV9 and TRBJ2-2, with D possibly being TRBD2 (6 bases). CDR1 is SGDLS, CDR2 YYNGEE, per germline. CDR3 length: 12 residues. V was trimmed by 6 bases and J by 7 bases, leaving 10 bases between them. The DNA for the CDR3 is TGTGCCAGCAACCTCGGGGGCGGGGAGCTGTTTTTT. Translation: CASNLGGGELFF. Variable domain in full (rest from reference TRBV9 and TRBJ2-2): DSGVTQTPKHLITATGQRVTLRCSPRSGDLSVYWYQQSLDQGLQFLIQYYNGEERAKGNILERFSAQQFPDLHSELNLSSLELGDSALYFCASNLGGGELFFGEGSRLTVL.

This clonotype was seen repeatedly, ten times or more. The V call is TRBV11-2, the J call TRBJ1-2; weak D call: TRBD1 (5 bases). Deletions cut 4 bases from V and 5 bases from J, with 11 bases between. CDR3 length equals 13 residues. Germline CDR1 is SGHAT and CDR2 is FQNNGV. CDR3 residues: CASSWGEGYGYTF. The CDR3 DNA is TGTGCCAGCAGCTGGGGGGAGGGATATGGCTACACCTTC.

This clonotype occurred a few times. The chain couples TRBV5-1 to TRBJ1-6; no firm D call. Trimming cost V 0 bases and J 7 bases, with 11 bases left between them. Germline CDR1 reads SGHRS; CDR2 reads YFSETQ. The CDR3 consists of 15 residues. In nucleotides, the CDR3 is TGCGCCAGCAGCTTGGAAGGGATGGAAAATTCACCCCTCCACTTT. Translation: CASSLEGMENSPLHF. Supplemented by reference TRBV5-1 and TRBJ1-6, the full variable domain reads KAGVTQTPRYLIKTRGQQVTLSCSPISGHRSVSWYQQTPGQGLQFLFEYFSETQRNKGNFPGRFSGRQFSNSRSEMNVSTLELGDSALYLCASSLEGMENSPLHFGNGTRLTVT.

A few counts support this clonotype. This chain joins TRBV5-6 and TRBJ1-6, with 9 bases lining up with TRBD1. This CDR3 has 16 amino acids. Trimming removed 5 bases from V and 1 base from J; junction bases left unmatched: 4. Germline V gene data show CDR1 as SGHDT and CDR2 as YYEEEE. CDR3 loop: CASSRQGGSYNSPLHF. The CDR3 DNA sequence: TGTGCCAGCAGTCGACAGGGGGGTTCCTATAATTCACCCCTCCACTTT.

The table lists this clonotype with many counts. The chain uses TRBV4-2 and TRBJ2-1, with 13 bases matching TRBD2. This CDR3 comprises 22 residues. CDR1 and CDR2 from the germline V gene are LGHNA and YNFKEQ. Losses at the gene ends were 0 bases for V and 6 bases for J; bases not matched to a gene: 20. CDR3 sequence (DNA): TGTGCCAGCAGCCAAGATAGGACGGCCTCGGGACTAGCGGGATCTGGTGTCAATGAGCAGTTCTTC. It translates to CASSQDRTASGLAGSGVNEQFF.

This clonotype has at least ten counts. The V and J genes are TRBV5-5 and TRBJ2-2; possible D gene TRBD2, 6 bases. The V end was cut by 4 bases, the J end by 1 base, with 17 bases between. The CDR3 totals 17 residues. Germline loops: CDR1 SGHKS, CDR2 YYEKEE (reference sequence). DNA of the CDR3: TGTGCCAGCAGCCCCTCCCTTAGCGGACTGAACACCGGGGAGCTGTTTTTT. Its protein is CASSPSLSGLNTGELFF.

This clonotype is labeled as medium-sized. This rearrangement joins TRBV3-1 to TRBJ2-4, with 12 bases aligning to TRBD2. CDR1 LGHDT and CDR2 YNNKEL come from the germline V gene (reference sequence). V was pared by 0 bases and J by 0 bases, with 6 bases of the junction left unmatched. The CDR3 consists of 19 residues. CDR3 DNA: TGTGCCAGCAGCCAAGATTGGACTAGCGGGGATCTAGCCAAAAACATTCAGTACTTC. Its protein product is CASSQDWTSGDLAKNIQYF.

At least ten counts were recorded for this clonotype. The chain links TRBV7-2 to TRBJ1-2; TRBD1 matches at 7 bases. CDR1 SGHTA and CDR2 FQGNSA come from the germline V gene. The CDR3 loop spans 13 amino acids. The V gene end was trimmed by 5 bases and the J gene end by 7 bases; junction bases not matched to a gene: 7. The CDR3 spells CASSLTGEPGYTF. The CDR3 DNA reads TGTGCCAGCAGCCTCACAGGGGAACCTGGCTACACCTTC.

This clonotype has at least ten counts. The chain carries TRBV12-3 or TRBV12-4 and TRBJ2-3, with 7 positions matching TRBD1. The length of the CDR3 is 16 residues. V lost 5 bases and J lost 2; bases outside the gene matches: 10. CDR3 sequence: CASSPDRAKATDTQYF. For the CDR3, the DNA is TGTGCCAGCAGTCCAGACAGGGCTAAGGCCACAGATACGCAGTATTTT.

The chain uses TRBV7-9 and TRBJ1-4; D not certain. CDR1 is SEHNR and CDR2 is FQNEAQ in the germline V gene (reference sequence). The V and J ends lost 5 bases and 7 bases respectively, with 11 bases between them. This CDR3 is 13 amino acids long. CDR3 loop: CASSPGRAEKLFF. In DNA, the CDR3 is TGTGCCAGCAGCCCGGGCCGGGCTGAAAAACTGTTTTTT.

This clonotype was observed a few times. The chain is built from TRBV7-9 and TRBJ1-1; D uncertain. Deletions cut 4 bases from V and 1 base from J, with 13 bases between. In germline, CDR1 is SEHNR, CDR2 FQNEAQ (reference sequence). There are 15 residues in the CDR3. CDR3 in DNA: TGTGCCAGCAGCTCCCACCTAGGAGGGAACACTGAAGCTTTCTTT. Amino acid sequence: CASSSHLGGNTEAFF.

This clonotype was counted ten times or more. The chain couples TRBV6-5 to TRBJ2-3, with unresolved D. V was cut by 8 bases and J by 5 bases, with 20 bases left in between. This CDR3 comprises 15 residues. The germline CDR1 and CDR2 sequences are MNHEY and SVGAGI. The CDR3 loop reads CASALRPGVQDTQYF. The CDR3 bases are TGTGCCAGCGCCCTTCGGCCTGGAGTTCAAGATACGCAGTATTTT.

Ten or more counts support this clonotype. This chain uses TRBV11-2 with TRBJ2-5; TRBD1 matches 9 bases. This CDR3 has 18 residues. The germline CDR1 and CDR2 sequences are SGHAT and FQNNGV. V shed 4 bases, J shed 1 base, and the junction held 13 bases outside the gene matches. CDR3 nucleotide sequence: TGTGCCAGCAGCTCTACAGGGGGCGCGGAGGGGAGCCAAGAGACCCAGTACTTC. Protein product: CASSSTGGAEGSQETQYF.

This clonotype was seen ten or more times. The chain recombines TRBV18 with TRBJ1-2; 10 bases fit TRBD1. Unmatched junction bases numbered 12, after V lost 6 bases and J lost 5 bases. CDR3 length: 16 residues. Germline CDR1 reads KGHSH; CDR2 reads LQKENI. As DNA, the CDR3 is TGTGCCAGCTCTCTCATATCCGGGACAGGGGCTTATGGCTACACCTTC. It codes for CASSLISGTGAYGYTF. The full variable domain, rest sourced from reference TRBV18 and TRBJ1-2, is NAGVMQNPRHLVRRRGQEARLRCSPMKGHSHVYWYRQLPEEGLKFMVYLQKENIIDESGMPKERFSAEFPKEGPSILRIQQVVRGDSAAYFCASSLISGTGAYGYTFGSGTRLTVV.

This clonotype came up many times. The genes are TRBV30 and TRBJ1-5; a possible D gene is TRBD1 (6 bases). Germline V gives CDR1 GTSNPN, CDR2 SVGIG (reference sequence). The V and J ends lost 4 bases and 5 bases respectively, with 12 bases between them. The CDR3 totals 13 residues. CDR3 nucleotide sequence: TGTGCCTGGAATACAGGGATAGATCAGCCCCAGCATTTT. This translates into CAWNTGIDQPQHF.

This clonotype was picked up many times. This chain connects TRBV10-2 to TRBJ2-1; D remains ambiguous. Germline CDR1 reads WSHSY; CDR2 reads SAAADI. This CDR3 contains 13 residues. V lost 8 bases, J lost 10 bases, and 18 bases lay in between. The CDR3 coding sequence is TGCGCCAGCTCACCGGGCCCAAAGTCGGAGCAGTTCTTC. This encodes CASSPGPKSEQFF.